The rows below give T cell receptor beta chains drawn from one sample of a study of blood T cell repertoires in COVID-19. Only in-frame clones appear in the TCRdb table, and some are missing; sequencing was by immunoSEQ multiplex PCR. The sample lists about 160,000 clones, over 70% occurring once. The specimen was peripheral blood. Every receptor here comes from a man between 70 and 80 years old with acute or convalescent COVID-19. Both conserved end residues are part of each CDR3. The D gene is left open where the match is weak. Clone size is given for some rows only: seen once, a few or many times, or a class if the clone is expanded.

CASNRDRWSEKLFF	TGTGCCAGTAATCGGGACAGGTGGTCTGAAAAACTGTTTTTT	TRBD1	TRBV19	TRBJ1-4	-
CASSPYSGIGDTQYF	TGTGCCAGCAGCCCCTATAGCGGGATTGGAGATACGCAGTATTTT	TRBD2	TRBV7-3	TRBJ2-3	-
CASSLAGQGSEKLFF	TGCGCCAGCAGCTTGGCCGGACAGGGTAGTGAAAAACTGTTTTTT	TRBD1	TRBV5-1	TRBJ1-4	-
CASSSLVARGQMNTEAFF	TGTGCCAGCAGCTCATTGGTCGCCAGGGGGCAAATGAACACTGAAGCTTTCTTT	TRBD1	TRBV5-6	TRBJ1-1	-
CASSFGDTEAFF	TGTGCCAGCAGTTTTGGAGACACTGAAGCTTTCTTT	-	TRBV28	TRBJ1-1	-
CASSFNRGLYYEQYF	TGTGCCAGCAGTTTTAACAGGGGTCTTTACTACGAGCAGTACTTC	TRBD1	TRBV28	TRBJ2-7	-
CASSSGTGGRIRGYTF	TGTGCCAGCAGTTCCGGGACAGGGGGCAGGATCAGAGGCTACACCTTC	TRBD1	TRBV6-2/TRBV6-3	TRBJ1-2	few
CASSWPLHRGQGAPYNEQFF	TGCGCCAGCAGCTGGCCCTTACACCGCGGACAGGGGGCCCCCTACAATGAGCAGTTCTTC	TRBD1	TRBV5-1	TRBJ2-1	-
CASTLGRAKIEPQHF	TGTGCCAGTACCCTTGGCAGGGCTAAGATCGAGCCCCAGCATTTT	-	TRBV19	TRBJ1-5	few
CASSIQGAKETQYF	TGTGCCAGCAGCATACAGGGGGCGAAAGAGACCCAGTACTTC	TRBD1	TRBV5-4	TRBJ2-5	-
CASSPEAWGQETQYF	TGTGCCAGCTCACCGGAGGCGTGGGGCCAAGAGACCCAGTACTTC	-	TRBV18	TRBJ2-5	-
CASSLGDSPNTEAFF	TGTGCCAGCAGCTTAGGGGACAGCCCGAACACTGAAGCTTTCTTT	TRBD1	TRBV11-3	TRBJ1-1	-
CASSPREANTEAFF	TGTGCCAGCAGTCCCCGGGAGGCGAACACTGAAGCTTTCTTT	-	TRBV27	TRBJ1-1	-
CAWGGGDEKLFF	TGTGCCTGGGGGGGAGGGGATGAAAAACTGTTTTTT	-	TRBV30	TRBJ1-4	once
CASSLLETGAHEQYF	TGTGCCAGCAGCTTATTAGAGACAGGGGCCCACGAGCAGTACTTC	TRBD1	TRBV11-2	TRBJ2-7	-
CASSETGPRRGYTF	TGTGCCAGCAGTGAGACGGGTCCTAGAAGGGGCTACACCTTC	-	TRBV6-1	TRBJ1-2	-
CASSGGLGNTIYF	TGTGCCAGCAGCGGGGGTTTAGGAAACACCATATATTTT	-	TRBV6-6	TRBJ1-3	-
CASRGTGINYGYTF	TGTGCCAGTAGGGGGACAGGGATCAACTATGGCTACACCTTC	TRBD1	TRBV19	TRBJ1-2	-
CASSQDRGGQPQHF	TGCGCCAGCAGCCAAGATCGAGGAGGACAGCCCCAGCATTTT	-	TRBV4-1	TRBJ1-5	-